This T cell receptor beta chain was identified in a study of CD8 T cells in ankylosing spondylitis (dated by TCRdb to the late 2010s). Regarding the research as a whole: The study set out to find disease-linked TCR variants by profiling T cell receptor beta repertoires in ankylosing spondylitis patients and healthy donors. The full study cohort comprised 25 ankylosing spondylitis patients and about 110 healthy donors. Peripheral blood samples were taken, and synovial fluid was additionally collected from ankylosing spondylitis patients.

From its cysteine to its phenylalanine, the CDR3 spans 13 amino acids. The retained sequence is limited to the CDR3, 39 bases, with the frame set at the first base. Trimming costs V 6 bases and J 1 base, and their ends lie 9 bases apart. CDR1 is given as MNHNY and CDR2 as SVGAGI, both from the germline V gene (reference sequence). What the study reported, not specific to this receptor: According to the report, matched synovial fluid samples from ankylosing spondylitis patients were significantly enriched for the disease-linked clones. Some motif variants had previously been reported in the synovial fluid and blood of reactive arthritis patients, which suggests shared mechanisms of disease initiation. A TCR beta motif of several highly homologous amino acid variants appeared characteristic of blood from ankylosing spondylitis patients. The disease-linked clones had a CD8+ phenotype and were found at relatively low frequencies in peripheral blood.

A few counts support this clonotype. There is no known antigen for this receptor. No clone much larger than this one lies a single base away; base qualities are absent. The reads were generated on an Illumina HiSeq 2500. TCR beta libraries were prepared by quantitative 5'-RACE with molecular barcodes. On the study's bioinformatics: To identify disease-linked TCR variants, a new computational method was used, one built on a probabilistic model of VDJ rearrangement. The public sequencing data were trimmed at Q25 with fastp and processed into clonotypes with MiXCR by TCRdb, which kept only in-frame beta chains. Each entry is one CDR3 protein sequence, shown with its most common DNA and genes. The V and J calls and clone size come from TCRdb's table, not from the authors' own analysis. Across this sample there are under 250,000 distinct CDR3 sequences, with roughly 32% seen only once. The ten largest account for 4% to 5% of the sample.

Sequenced material: blood, either unsorted or a sorted T cell fraction (not recorded which). This sequence originates from a male donor with ankylosing spondylitis or in good health (not recorded which). The rearrangement joined TRBV6-6 to TRBJ1-1; there is no confident call for the D gene. CDR3 region: CASRTSGNTEAFF. Here is the DNA: TGTGCCAGCAGAACAAGTGGGAACACTGAAGCTTTCTTT.